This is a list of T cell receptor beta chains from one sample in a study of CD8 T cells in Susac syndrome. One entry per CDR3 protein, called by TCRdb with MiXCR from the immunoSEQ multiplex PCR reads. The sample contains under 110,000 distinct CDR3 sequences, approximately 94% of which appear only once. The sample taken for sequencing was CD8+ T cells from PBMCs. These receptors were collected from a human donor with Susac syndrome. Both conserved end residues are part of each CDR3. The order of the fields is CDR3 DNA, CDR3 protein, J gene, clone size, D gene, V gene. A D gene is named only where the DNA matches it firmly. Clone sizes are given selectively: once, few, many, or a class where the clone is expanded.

cdr3_nt: TGTGCCAGCAGAGGGGGGGAGGGGGCGACTAACGAGCAGTACTTC
cdr3_aa: CASRGGEGATNEQYF
j_call: TRBJ2-7
clone_size: once
d_call: -
v_call: TRBV25-1

cdr3_nt: TGTGCCAGCAGCTTGGCGGAGCTGTTTTTT
cdr3_aa: CASSLAELFF
j_call: TRBJ2-2
clone_size: once
d_call: -
v_call: TRBV7-9

cdr3_nt: TGCAGTGCTACTGCGCCGGTTGGAGAGACCCAGTACTTC
cdr3_aa: CSATAPVGETQYF
j_call: TRBJ2-5
clone_size: -
d_call: -
v_call: TRBV20-1

cdr3_nt: TGCAGTGCTAGAGATTTAGCAGCGAACACCGGGGAGCTGTTTTTT
cdr3_aa: CSARDLAANTGELFF
j_call: TRBJ2-2
clone_size: -
d_call: -
v_call: TRBV20-1

cdr3_nt: TGTGCCAGCAGTTTATCGTGGACTAGTGATGAGCAGTTCTTC
cdr3_aa: CASSLSWTSDEQFF
j_call: TRBJ2-1
clone_size: once
d_call: TRBD2
v_call: TRBV27

cdr3_nt: TGTGCCAGCAGCTTTGTGGGGGCTGGGTACAATGAGCAGTTCTTC
cdr3_aa: CASSFVGAGYNEQFF
j_call: TRBJ2-1
clone_size: -
d_call: -
v_call: TRBV7-9

cdr3_nt: TGTGCCAGCAGCTTGACAGGGGGGGACACTGAAGCTTTCTTT
cdr3_aa: CASSLTGGDTEAFF
j_call: TRBJ1-1
clone_size: -
d_call: TRBD1
v_call: TRBV5-6

cdr3_nt: TGTGCCAGCAGTTTGGGGGCCTATAGGCAGCCCCAGCATTTT
cdr3_aa: CASSLGAYRQPQHF
j_call: TRBJ1-5
clone_size: -
d_call: -
v_call: TRBV27

cdr3_nt: TGCAGCCTGCCCGTCTGGGTTCACCAAGAGACCCAGTACTTC
cdr3_aa: CSLPVWVHQETQYF
j_call: TRBJ2-5
clone_size: -
d_call: -
v_call: TRBV29-1

cdr3_nt: TGTGCCAGTAGTATAGATCCTTCCGGAGGAGAGACCCAGTACTTC
cdr3_aa: CASSIDPSGGETQYF
j_call: TRBJ2-5
clone_size: -
d_call: -
v_call: TRBV19

cdr3_nt: TGCAGTGCTAGGGGACTAGCGACAGATACGCAGTATTTT
cdr3_aa: CSARGLATDTQYF
j_call: TRBJ2-3
clone_size: once
d_call: TRBD2
v_call: TRBV20-1

cdr3_nt: TGTGCCAGCGGCAGTAACGAGCAGTACTTC
cdr3_aa: CASGSNEQYF
j_call: TRBJ2-7
clone_size: -
d_call: -
v_call: TRBV7-9

cdr3_nt: TGCGCCAGCAGCTTGGCCGAAGGAGGGGGCTACAATGAGCAGTTCTTC
cdr3_aa: CASSLAEGGGYNEQFF
j_call: TRBJ2-1
clone_size: -
d_call: -
v_call: TRBV5-1

cdr3_nt: TGCAGCGTTGAGAATAGCGACTCCTACAATGAGCAGTTCTTC
cdr3_aa: CSVENSDSYNEQFF
j_call: TRBJ2-1
clone_size: -
d_call: -
v_call: TRBV29-1

cdr3_nt: TGCGCCAGCAGCTTGGGATCAGGGCTGGGGGAAGCTTTCTTT
cdr3_aa: CASSLGSGLGEAFF
j_call: TRBJ1-1
clone_size: -
d_call: -
v_call: TRBV5-1